This TCR beta chain was obtained from a study of beta chain features in type 1 diabetes. This clone came up many times. Its antigen is currently unknown. Reverse transcription of all isolated RNA meant that expressed TCRB transcripts were sequenced. About 3.57 million reads per sample were averaged for naive, central memory and regulatory samples. TCRdb's table, derived via immunoSEQ multiplex PCR, lists solely in-frame clones and lacks some. The sample has around 180,000 clones, approximately 7.8% seen once. From germline, CDR1 is SQVTM and CDR2 ANQGSEA. The V end lost 4 bases, the J end lost 1 base, and 7 bases lay between the germline ends. This CDR3 region has 12 residues. The study's findings and limits: Moderate but significant shortening of TCRB CDR3s was recorded in all four CD4+ subsets from Type 1 diabetes patients. Patients with type 1 diabetes carried fewer insertions and had more deletions at their VDJ junctions. For patients, the naive, central memory and Treg TCRB repertoires appeared more alike than for healthy donors. An over-representation of cells with high TCR expression could result from cDNA sequencing.

Material: central memory CD4+ T cells from blood. This clonotype originated in a middle-aged woman with type 1 diabetes. The V gene is TRBV29-1, the J gene TRBJ1-1; a weak D match, TRBD1 (5 bases). The CDR3 protein is CSVGQQNTEAFF. DNA of the CDR3: TGCAGCGTTGGACAGCAGAACACTGAAGCTTTCTTT.